The 30 T cell receptor beta chains below come from one sample, sequenced in a study of Ad26.COV2.S vaccination and SARS-CoV-2 variants (dated by TCRdb to the early 2020s). The treatment or condition label on this specimen signifies: about 20 received Ad26.COV2.S at low or high dose, single or two shots; a few received placebo; per-sample allocation not given. For vaccine and placebo recipients, repertoires were sequenced using samples collected on day 63 after the first injection. Library construction relied on the immunoSEQ multiplex PCR assay. The source is immuneACCESS, and TCRdb retained only in-frame sequences with V and J called. Part of the clones is not carried over; for the studies checked, unresolved V genes explain less than half of this, and the remainder is unexplained. This sample has over 350,000 clones in its table, and more than 85% of those were observed once. The leading ten clones occupy 3.5% of the sample.

The sequences come from peripheral blood, collected in a trial of Ad26.COV2.S vaccine versus placebo. The origin of the receptors is a person between 18 and 65 years old who received the Ad26.COV2.S COVID-19 vaccine or a placebo.

The chain couples TRBV18 to TRBJ2-5, with a tentative D call TRBD2 (7 bases). CDR1 is KGHSH and CDR2 is LQKENI in the germline V gene. The CDR3 loop spans 16 amino acids. Trimming left V 3 bases short and J 0 bases short, with 14 bases between. The CDR3 reads CASSPGPGGDQETQYF. The DNA for the CDR3 is TGTGCCAGCTCACCGGGGCCGGGGGGCGACCAAGAGACCCAGTACTTC.

The chain recombines TRBV14 with TRBJ2-5; 13 bases fit TRBD2. V lost 3 bases and J lost 5; bases outside the gene matches: 12. Per germline, CDR1 SGHDN and CDR2 FVKESK. The CDR3 contains 18 residues. CDR3 loop: CASSHKTPGLAGRETQYF. The CDR3 DNA reads as TGTGCCAGCAGCCACAAAACACCGGGACTAGCGGGACGCGAGACCCAGTACTTC. The whole variable domain, remainder taken from reference TRBV14 and TRBJ2-5, is EAGVTQFPSHSVIEKGQTVTLRCDPISGHDNLYWYRRVMGKEIKFLLHFVKESKQDESGMPNNRFLAERTGGTYSTLKVQPAELEDSGVYFCASSHKTPGLAGRETQYFGPGTRLLVL.

The J gene is TRBJ2-4, the V gene TRBV6-2 or TRBV6-3; tentatively, D is TRBD2 (6 bases). V was cut by 2 bases and J by 0 bases, with 8 bases left in between. Germline V gene lookup returns CDR1 MNHEY and CDR2 SVGEGT. This CDR3 region has 15 residues. In nucleotides, the CDR3 is TGTGCCAGCAGTTACGCGGGACTAGCCAAAAACATTCAGTACTTC. This translates into CASSYAGLAKNIQYF.

The CDR3 DNA reads TGTGCCAGCAGCTCCCACCAGGGGCGGGAGACCCAGTACTTC. Translated, it gives CASSSHQGRETQYF. The V and J genes are TRBV7-2 and TRBJ2-5; possible D gene TRBD1, 6 bases. Trimming removed 4 bases at V and 5 bases at J, with 14 bases between. The CDR3 consists of 14 residues. Germline CDR1 and CDR2: SGHTA and FQGNSA.

The gene calls are TRBV6-5 and TRBJ2-2; TRBD2 might be the D (6 bases). The CDR3 runs 12 residues. The germline gives CDR1 MNHEY, CDR2 SVGAGI. With 7 bases removed from V and 5 bases from J, the gap between germline ends came to 8 bases. CDR3 bases: TGTGCCAGCAACGGAGGGACCGGGGAGCTGTTTTTT. Residues: CASNGGTGELFF.

The chain employs TRBV7-9 and TRBJ1-2; D remains unclear. The V and J ends lost 3 bases and 4 bases respectively, with 6 bases between them. The CDR3 has 12 residues. Per the germline V gene, CDR1 is SEHNR and CDR2 is FQNEAQ (reference sequence). CDR3 amino acids: CASSLAGYGYTF. CDR3 in DNA: TGTGCCAGCAGCTTGGCAGGCTATGGCTACACCTTC. Filled out from reference TRBV7-9 and TRBJ1-2, the complete variable domain reads DTGVSQNPRHKITKRGQNVTFRCDPISEHNRLYWYRQTLGQGPEFLTYFQNEAQLEKSRLLSDRFSAERPKGSFSTLEIQRTEQGDSAMYLCASSLAGYGYTFGSGTRLTVV.

The chain combines TRBV3-1 (or the pseudogene TRBV3-2) with TRBJ1-2; D gene ambiguous. CDR1 is LGHDT, CDR2 YNNKEL, per germline (reference sequence). The CDR3 has 12 amino acids. The V end lost 0 bases, the J end lost 9 bases, and 8 bases lay between the germline ends. The DNA for the CDR3 is TGTGCCAGCAGCCAAGAGGCCGGCCGCTACACCTTC. Translated, it gives CASSQEAGRYTF.

The V and J genes are TRBV6-2 or TRBV6-3 and TRBJ1-1; 8 nucleotides agree with TRBD1. With 6 bases clipped from V and 9 bases from J, the junction kept 9 bases outside the gene matches. Germline CDR1 and CDR2: MNHEY and SVGEGT. The CDR3 is 13 amino acids. CDR3 protein: CASSQSQGAKAFF. CDR3 in DNA: TGTGCCAGCAGCCAAAGTCAGGGGGCGAAAGCTTTCTTT.

The V call is TRBV2, the J call TRBJ2-2; 9 bases fit TRBD2. V was clipped by 2 bases and J by 6 bases; unmatched bases: 4. The length of the CDR3 is 15 residues. CDR1 and CDR2 from the germline V gene are SNHLY and FYNNEI. CDR3 DNA: TGTGCCAGCAGTGAATGGCGGGGGGGCCCCGGGGAGCTGTTTTTT. Residues: CASSEWRGGPGELFF.

The chain combines TRBV7-8 with TRBJ2-7; D unclear. Germline V gene data show CDR1 as SGHVS and CDR2 as FQNEAQ. V was clipped by 1 base and J by 5 bases, with 6 bases between them. The CDR3 totals 12 residues. CDR3 amino acids: CASSLGGDEQYF. CDR3 bases: TGTGCCAGCAGCTTAGGTGGGGACGAGCAGTACTTC. Based on the CDR3 plus reference TRBV7-8 and TRBJ2-7, the full variable domain is GAGVSQSPRYKVAKRGQDVALRCDPISGHVSLFWYQQALGQGPEFLTYFQNEAQLDKSGLPSDRFFAERPEGSVSTLKIQRTQQEDSAVYLCASSLGGDEQYFGPGTRLTVT.

In nucleotides, the CDR3 is TGTGCCAGCAGGGTCACAGGGAAACAGCCCCAGCATTTT. Protein: CASRVTGKQPQHF. The rearrangement uses TRBV6-5 and TRBJ1-5; possibly TRBD1 for D (6 bases). This CDR3 has 13 residues. Deletions cut 6 bases from V and 7 bases from J, with 13 bases between. Germline V gene lookup returns CDR1 MNHEY and CDR2 SVGAGI.

V gene TRBV3-1 (or the pseudogene TRBV3-2) combines with J gene TRBJ2-5; D not certain. The germline V gene encodes CDR1 LGHDT and CDR2 YNNKEL (reference sequence). There are 13 residues in the CDR3. V dropped 0 bases and J dropped 5 bases, with 7 bases sitting between them. The CDR3 spells CASSQDPRETQYF. DNA for the CDR3: TGTGCCAGCAGCCAAGATCCCAGGGAGACCCAGTACTTC.

CDR3 DNA sequence: TGTGCCATACGGGCCTCAGCTAACTATGGCTACACCTTC. Protein sequence: CAIRASANYGYTF. The chain couples TRBV10-3 to TRBJ1-2, with unresolved D. V lost 9 bases, J lost 0 bases, and 11 bases lay in between. Germline V CDR1 and CDR2: ENHRY, SYGVKD. This CDR3 is 13 amino acids long.

The chain is built from TRBV2 and TRBJ2-7; D call uncertain. CDR1 is SNHLY, CDR2 FYNNEI, per germline. Trimming removed 8 bases at V and 7 bases at J, with 18 bases between. There are 13 residues in the CDR3. This CDR3 is CASGRSPFEEQYF. CDR3 nucleotides: TGTGCCAGCGGTCGGTCCCCCTTCGAGGAGCAGTACTTC.

The rearrangement uses TRBV7-2 and TRBJ1-2; 7 bases are a match to TRBD1. J was trimmed by 5 bases and V by 1 base; bases with no gene match: 1. This CDR3 region has 13 residues. From germline, CDR1 is SGHTA and CDR2 FQGNSA. The DNA of the CDR3 is TGTGCCAGCAGCTTAGTGACAGGGTATGGCTACACCTTC. It specifies CASSLVTGYGYTF.

The V and J genes are TRBV6-5 and TRBJ2-7; 7 bases line up with TRBD1. Trimming cost V 6 bases and J 4 bases; bases outside gene matches: 6. The CDR3 loop spans 13 amino acids. From germline, CDR1 is MNHEY and CDR2 SVGAGI. The CDR3 spells CASSRQGTYEQYF. CDR3 DNA: TGTGCCAGCAGCAGACAGGGTACTTACGAGCAGTACTTC.

This clone appeared once. The J gene is TRBJ2-7, the V gene TRBV15; TRBD2 matches at 12 bases. CDR1 LNHNV and CDR2 YYDKDF come from the germline V gene (reference sequence). This CDR3 contains 14 residues. J was trimmed by 5 bases and V by 6 bases; bases with no gene match: 5. CDR3 nucleotide sequence: TGTGCCACCAGTCTAGCGGGGGGGCCCCACGAGCAGTACTTC. Protein: CATSLAGGPHEQYF.

This chain links TRBV6-5 with TRBJ1-1; D is uncertain. CDR3 length: 15 amino acids. CDR1 MNHEY and CDR2 SVGAGI come from the germline V gene. The V end lost 2 bases, the J end lost 5 bases, and 15 bases lay between the germline ends. The CDR3 DNA follows: TGTGCCAGCAGTTACCGTTACAGCCCGAGGACTGAAGCTTTCTTT. Amino acid sequence: CASSYRYSPRTEAFF.

This clone came up a few times. This rearrangement joins TRBV9 to TRBJ2-1; TRBD2 matches at 16 bases. Germline V CDR1 and CDR2: SGDLS, YYNGEE. The length of the CDR3 is 19 residues. The ends lost 4 bases at V and 0 bases at J; junction bases unmatched: 7. CDR3 protein: CASSMPGTSGGASYNEQFF. The DNA for the CDR3 is TGTGCCAGCAGCATGCCCGGGACTAGCGGGGGGGCCTCCTACAATGAGCAGTTCTTC.

J is TRBJ1-3 and V is TRBV14; D unclear. Germline V CDR1 and CDR2: SGHDN, FVKESK. This CDR3 comprises 11 residues. V was cut by 4 bases and J by 4 bases, with 2 bases left in between. The CDR3 bases are TGTGCCAGCAGCCCGGGAAACACCATATATTTT. Translated, it gives CASSPGNTIYF.

This clone has a handful of counts. The same CDR3 can be traced to other DNA sequences in this sample. The V call is TRBV6-2 or TRBV6-3, the J call TRBJ1-5, with D unresolved. From germline, CDR1 is MNHEY and CDR2 SVGEGT. V was shortened by 3 bases and J by 0 bases, with 6 bases between the two germline ends. CDR3 length equals 14 residues. The CDR3 loop reads CASSYRNSNQPQHF. DNA of the CDR3: TGTGCCAGCAGTTATAGAAATAGCAATCAGCCCCAGCATTTT.

This chain uses TRBV6-5 with TRBJ1-1; D remains unclear. The CDR3 loop spans 13 amino acids. Germline-derived CDR1 and CDR2 are MNHEY and SVGAGI. Trimming left V 7 bases short and J 3 bases short, with 12 bases between. CDR3 amino acids: CASTPDGHTEAFF. The CDR3 DNA follows: TGTGCCAGCACTCCGGACGGACACACTGAAGCTTTCTTT.

This chain uses TRBV12-3 or TRBV12-4 with TRBJ2-7; D is unclear. CDR3 size: 13 residues. V shed 5 bases and J shed 7 bases, with 15 bases lying between them. The chain's CDR3 is CASSPPRGTEQYF. CDR3 sequence (DNA): TGTGCCAGCAGTCCTCCCCGAGGCACAGAGCAGTACTTC.

The J gene is TRBJ1-3, the V gene TRBV4-1, with unresolved D. The CDR3 loop spans 15 amino acids. Germline loops: CDR1 MGHRA, CDR2 YSYEKL. With 1 base removed from V and 0 bases from J, the gap between germline ends came to 7 bases. CDR3 amino acids: CASSQVRSSGNTIYF. In DNA, the CDR3 is TGCGCCAGCAGCCAAGTAAGATCCTCTGGAAACACCATATATTTT.

V and J are TRBV15 and TRBJ2-3, with D perhaps TRBD2 (6 bases). This CDR3 is built from 15 residues. The germline CDR1 and CDR2 sequences are LNHNV and YYDKDF (reference sequence). V lost 3 bases and J 2 bases, leaving 12 bases between the germline ends. DNA for the CDR3: TGTGCCACCAGCAGGACAAGGGACTTCACAGATACGCAGTATTTT. Amino acids: CATSRTRDFTDTQYF.

The chain is built from TRBV13 and TRBJ2-2; a possible D gene is TRBD2 (6 bases). Trimming took off 2 bases at V and 1 base at J, with 14 bases between the two ends. Germline CDR1 reads PRHDT; CDR2 reads FYEKMQ (reference sequence). The CDR3 is 17 amino acids. CDR3 coding DNA: TGTGCCAGCAGCTTATTTAGCGGCGGGGAGAACACCGGGGAGCTGTTTTTT. Encoded protein: CASSLFSGGENTGELFF.

This sequence joins TRBV21-1 and TRBJ1-2. TRBV21-1 is recorded as a pseudogene. The CDR3 totals 14 residues. Here the CDR3 reads CASSKSPAGYGYTF. The CDR3 coding sequence is TGTGCCAGCAGCAAAAGTCCAGCGGGGTATGGCTACACCTTC.

This CDR3 is CASREGREWHNEQFF. CDR3 DNA: TGCGCCAGCAGGGAGGGGAGGGAATGGCACAATGAGCAGTTCTTC. V and J are TRBV10-2 and TRBJ2-1; TRBD2 matches 7 bases. J was trimmed by 5 bases and V by 6 bases; bases with no gene match: 10. This CDR3 region has 15 residues. Germline CDR1 is WSHSY and CDR2 is SAAADI.

In the case of this clone: This sample includes further DNA sequences coding for the same CDR3. This chain joins TRBV7-2 and TRBJ1-1; D remains ambiguous. V shed 2 bases and J shed 0 bases, with 7 bases lying between them. The germline CDR1 and CDR2 sequences are SGHTA and FQGNSA. This CDR3 has 14 amino acids. The CDR3 here is CASSLSGVNTEAFF. The CDR3, as DNA: TGTGCCAGCAGCTTAAGTGGGGTGAACACTGAAGCTTTCTTT.

The chain combines TRBV4-2 with TRBJ2-2; either TRBD1 or TRBD2 may fit D (5 bases each). Germline CDR1 reads LGHNA; CDR2 reads YNFKEQ. CDR3 length: 18 residues. V was cut by 0 bases and J by 5 bases, with 19 bases left in between. The CDR3 loop is CASSQDPSPRGVTGELFF. The CDR3 DNA is TGTGCCAGCAGCCAAGATCCGTCGCCGAGGGGAGTAACCGGGGAGCTGTTTTTT.